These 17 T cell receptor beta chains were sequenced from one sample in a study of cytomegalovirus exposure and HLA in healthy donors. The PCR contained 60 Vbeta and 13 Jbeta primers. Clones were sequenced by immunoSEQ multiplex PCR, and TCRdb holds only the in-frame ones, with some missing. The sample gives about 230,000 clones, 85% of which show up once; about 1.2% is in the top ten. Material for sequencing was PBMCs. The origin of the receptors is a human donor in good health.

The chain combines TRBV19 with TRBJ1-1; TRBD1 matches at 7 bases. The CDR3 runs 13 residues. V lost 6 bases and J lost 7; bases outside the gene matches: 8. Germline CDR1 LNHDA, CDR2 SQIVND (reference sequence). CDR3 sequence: CASSRQGVGEAFF. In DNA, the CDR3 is TGTGCCAGTAGCAGACAGGGAGTTGGTGAAGCTTTCTTT.

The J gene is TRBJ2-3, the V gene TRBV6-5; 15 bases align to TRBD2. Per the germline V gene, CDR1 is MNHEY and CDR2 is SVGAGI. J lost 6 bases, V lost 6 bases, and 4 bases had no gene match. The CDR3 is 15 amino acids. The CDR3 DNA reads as TGTGCCAGCAGACCCGGGACTAGCGGGAGGGATACGCAGTATTTT. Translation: CASRPGTSGRDTQYF.

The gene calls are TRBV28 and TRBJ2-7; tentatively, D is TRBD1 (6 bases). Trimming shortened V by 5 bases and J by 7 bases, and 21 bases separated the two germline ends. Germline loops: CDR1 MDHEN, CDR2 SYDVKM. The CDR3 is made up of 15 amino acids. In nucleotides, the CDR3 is TGTGCCAGCAGTCCGACGACCAAGCTAGGGGGTGAGCAGTACTTC. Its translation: CASSPTTKLGGEQYF.

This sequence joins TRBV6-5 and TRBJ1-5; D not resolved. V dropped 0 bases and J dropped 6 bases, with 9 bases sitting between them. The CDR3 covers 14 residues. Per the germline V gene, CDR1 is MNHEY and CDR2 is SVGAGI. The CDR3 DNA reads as TGTGCCAGCAGTTACTCGTCTTTTGTTCAGCCCCAGCATTTT. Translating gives CASSYSSFVQPQHF.

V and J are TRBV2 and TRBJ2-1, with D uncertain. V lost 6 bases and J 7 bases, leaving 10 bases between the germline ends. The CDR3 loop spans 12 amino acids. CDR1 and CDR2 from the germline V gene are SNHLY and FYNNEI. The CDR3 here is CASSRAPNEQFF. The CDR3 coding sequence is TGTGCCAGCAGCCGCGCCCCTAATGAGCAGTTCTTC.

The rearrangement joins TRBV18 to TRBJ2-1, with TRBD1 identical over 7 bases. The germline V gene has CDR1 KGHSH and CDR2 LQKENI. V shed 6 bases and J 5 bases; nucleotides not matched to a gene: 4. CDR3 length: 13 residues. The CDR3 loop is CASSLGTDNEQFF. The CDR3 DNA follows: TGTGCCAGCTCCCTCGGGACAGACAATGAGCAGTTCTTC.

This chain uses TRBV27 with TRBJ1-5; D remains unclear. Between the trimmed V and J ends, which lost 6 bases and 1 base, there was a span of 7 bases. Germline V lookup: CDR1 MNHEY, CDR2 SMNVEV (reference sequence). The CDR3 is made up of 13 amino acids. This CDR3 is CASSPVSNQPQHF. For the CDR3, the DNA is TGTGCCAGCAGCCCGGTAAGCAATCAGCCCCAGCATTTT.

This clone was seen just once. The CDR3 sequence is CASREGLQGNGEQYF. CDR3 DNA sequence: TGTGCCAGCAGAGAAGGATTACAGGGTAATGGCGAGCAGTACTTC. This chain uses TRBV5-4 with TRBJ2-7, with a tentative D call TRBD1 (6 bases). Germline CDR1 SGHNT, CDR2 YYREEE (reference sequence). The CDR3 runs to 15 residues. V lost 5 bases to trimming and J lost 6 bases, with 21 bases between them.

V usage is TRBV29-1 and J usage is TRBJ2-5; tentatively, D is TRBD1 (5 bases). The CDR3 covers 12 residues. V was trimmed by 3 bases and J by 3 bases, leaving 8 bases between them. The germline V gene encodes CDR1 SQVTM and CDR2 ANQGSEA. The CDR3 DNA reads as TGCAGCGTTGATTTAGGGGAAGAGACCCAGTACTTC. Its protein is CSVDLGEETQYF.

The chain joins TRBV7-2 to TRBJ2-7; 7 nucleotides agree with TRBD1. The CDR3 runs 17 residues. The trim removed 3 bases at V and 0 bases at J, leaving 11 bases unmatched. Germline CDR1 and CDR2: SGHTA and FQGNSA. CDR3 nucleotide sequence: TGTGCCAGCAGCTTTCAAGACAGGGTAGGCAGCTCCTACGAGCAGTACTTC. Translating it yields CASSFQDRVGSSYEQYF.

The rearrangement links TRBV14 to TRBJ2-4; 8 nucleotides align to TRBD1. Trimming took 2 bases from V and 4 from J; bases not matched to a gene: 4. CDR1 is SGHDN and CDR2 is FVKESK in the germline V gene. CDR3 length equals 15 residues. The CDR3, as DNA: TGTGCCAGCAGCCAATCGGGACAGGCAAAAAACATTCAGTACTTC. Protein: CASSQSGQAKNIQYF.

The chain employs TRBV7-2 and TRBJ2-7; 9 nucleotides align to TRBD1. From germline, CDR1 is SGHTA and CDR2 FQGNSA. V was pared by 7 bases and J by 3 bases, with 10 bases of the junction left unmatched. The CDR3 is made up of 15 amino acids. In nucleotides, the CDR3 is TGTGCCAGCACCTCACCGGGACAGGGCCTCTACGAGCAGTACTTC. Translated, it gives CASTSPGQGLYEQYF.

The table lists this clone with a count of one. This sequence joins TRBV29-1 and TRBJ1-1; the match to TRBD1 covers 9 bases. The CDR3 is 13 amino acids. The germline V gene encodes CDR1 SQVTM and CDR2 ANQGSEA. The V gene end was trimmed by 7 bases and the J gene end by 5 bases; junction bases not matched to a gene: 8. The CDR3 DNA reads TGCAGCGGAACTGGGACAGGGAATACTGAAGCTTTCTTT. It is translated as CSGTGTGNTEAFF.

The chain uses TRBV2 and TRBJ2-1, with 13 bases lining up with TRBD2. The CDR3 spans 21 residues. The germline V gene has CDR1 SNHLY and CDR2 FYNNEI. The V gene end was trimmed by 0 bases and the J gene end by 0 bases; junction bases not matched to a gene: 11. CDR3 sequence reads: CASSEALRGLAGESSYNEQFF. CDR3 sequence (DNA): TGTGCCAGCAGTGAAGCGCTTCGTGGACTAGCGGGAGAGAGCTCCTACAATGAGCAGTTCTTC.

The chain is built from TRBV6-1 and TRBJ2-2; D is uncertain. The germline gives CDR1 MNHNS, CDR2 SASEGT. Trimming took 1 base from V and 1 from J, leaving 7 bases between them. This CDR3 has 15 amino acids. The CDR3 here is CASSEVVLNTGELFF. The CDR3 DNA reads TGTGCCAGCAGTGAAGTTGTACTGAACACCGGGGAGCTGTTTTTT.

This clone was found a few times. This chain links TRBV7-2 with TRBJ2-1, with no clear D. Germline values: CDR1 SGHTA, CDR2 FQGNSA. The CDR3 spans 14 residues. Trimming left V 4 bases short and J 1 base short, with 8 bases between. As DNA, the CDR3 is TGTGCCAGCAGCTCGGGTAATTCCTACAATGAGCAGTTCTTC. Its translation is CASSSGNSYNEQFF.

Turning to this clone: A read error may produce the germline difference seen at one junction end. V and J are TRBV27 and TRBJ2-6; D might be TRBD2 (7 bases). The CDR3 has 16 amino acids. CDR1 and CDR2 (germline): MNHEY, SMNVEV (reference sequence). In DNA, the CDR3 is TGTGCCAGCCGTTTACAGGGAGGGTCTGGGGCCAACGTCCTGACTTTC. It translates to CASRLQGGSGANVLTF.